Reported below is one T cell receptor beta chain. These data come from a study of shared clonotypes between healthy human individuals. Donors, without exception, were Caucasian adults residing in Nashville, Tennessee. The CDR3 extends over 14 amino acids. The V gene's germline CDR1 is SGHDT and CDR2 YYEEEE. Trimming at V came to 3 bases and at J to 4 bases, leaving 4 bases not matched to a gene. Assay: immunoSEQ multiplex PCR; the TCRdb copy retains only in-frame clones and omits some. This table holds some 2,100,000 clones, under 97% found once. The source of this sequence is a young man in good health. Source material: naive CD4+ T cells sorted from blood. Subset reported: CD45RA+ positively selected. The chain has TRBV5-6 and TRBJ1-5; TRBD1 matches 7 bases. CDR3 DNA: TGTGCCAGCAGCTCGGACAGGAGGAATCAGCCCCAGCATTTT. Translated: CASSSDRRNQPQHF.